These 15 T cell receptor beta chains came from one sample sequenced in a study of CD8 T cells in Susac syndrome. Random hexamers primed reverse transcription of 0.5 to 1 ug RNA. TCRdb passed the immunoSEQ multiplex PCR reads through MiXCR, listing each CDR3 protein once. The sample has tens of thousands of distinct CDR3 sequences, approximately 95% seen once. Sequenced: CD8+ T cells from PBMCs. The receptors were gathered from a human donor with Susac syndrome.

V usage is TRBV1 and J usage is TRBJ2-3; the DNA was not compared with TRBD2, the D call given in the table. TRBV1 is a pseudogene. CDR3 length: 15 amino acids. CDR3 sequence reads: CTSSIGTSLTDTQYF. CDR3 nucleotides: TGCACCAGCAGCATCGGGACTAGCTTAACAGATACGCAGTATTTT.

The genes are TRBV6-4 and TRBJ2-1, with 9 bases lining up with TRBD1. This CDR3 is 14 amino acids long. The trim removed 3 bases at V and 6 bases at J, leaving 3 bases unmatched. The germline CDR1 and CDR2 sequences are MRHNA and SNTAGT. In DNA form, the CDR3 reads TGTGCCAGCAGTGAGGGACAGGGAGGCAATGAGCAGTTCTTC. Amino acid sequence: CASSEGQGGNEQFF.

The chain joins TRBV9 to TRBJ2-2; D uncertain. From germline, CDR1 is SGDLS and CDR2 YYNGEE. This CDR3 region has 14 residues. Trimming pared 1 base from V and 1 base from J, leaving 5 bases between. This chain's CDR3 is CASSVMMNTGELFF. The CDR3 nucleotides read TGTGCCAGCAGCGTAATGATGAACACCGGGGAGCTGTTTTTT.

The chain joins TRBV2 to TRBJ2-5, with D tentatively TRBD1 (6 bases). Germline V gene sequence: CDR1 SNHLY, CDR2 FYNNEI. V gave up 6 bases and J gave up 4 bases, with 27 bases separating them. The CDR3 extends over 18 amino acids. This chain's CDR3 is CASSLHVRGLVMGETQYF. The CDR3, as DNA: TGTGCCAGCAGCCTACACGTCAGGGGCTTAGTAATGGGAGAGACCCAGTACTTC.

V is TRBV2 and J is TRBJ2-7; D gene uncertain. The CDR3 covers 11 residues. Germline CDR1 reads SNHLY; CDR2 reads FYNNEI. Trimming removed 7 bases at V and 2 bases at J, with 6 bases between. CDR3 coding DNA: TGTGCCAGCACCCCCGCCTACGAGCAGTACTTC. Protein product: CASTPAYEQYF.

The CDR3 protein is CASSLGSGSGNTIYF. In DNA form, the CDR3 reads TGTGCCAGCAGCTTGGGTAGCGGTTCTGGAAACACCATATATTTT. The chain recombines TRBV5-4 with TRBJ1-3, with D hard to call. Germline CDR1 reads SGHNT; CDR2 reads YYREEE (reference sequence). V was trimmed by 0 bases and J by 1 base, leaving 8 bases between them. The length of the CDR3 is 15 residues.

V is TRBV4-2 and J is TRBJ2-7; no clear D. The CDR3 loop spans 14 amino acids. Germline-derived CDR1 and CDR2 are LGHNA and YNFKEQ. V lost 0 bases and J 2 bases, leaving 8 bases between the germline ends. CDR3 sequence reads: CASSQDIEPYEQYF. In DNA form, the CDR3 reads TGTGCCAGCAGCCAAGATATCGAGCCCTACGAGCAGTACTTC.

CDR3 DNA sequence: TGTGCCAGCAGTCTCGCTAGCTCAAATCAGCCCCAGCATTTT. Amino acids: CASSLASSNQPQHF. This chain connects TRBV27 to TRBJ1-5; D remains ambiguous. The V end was cut by 5 bases, the J end by 4 bases, with 12 bases between. Germline CDR1 MNHEY, CDR2 SMNVEV (reference sequence). The CDR3 loop spans 14 amino acids.

This chain uses TRBV7-2 with TRBJ2-7; D ambiguous. Trimming pared 2 bases from V and 3 bases from J, leaving 8 bases between. CDR3 length equals 13 residues. Germline CDR1 reads SGHTA; CDR2 reads FQGNSA. This CDR3 reads CASSLTEDYEQYF. The CDR3 coding sequence is TGTGCCAGCAGCTTAACAGAGGACTACGAGCAGTACTTC.

This chain uses TRBV9 with TRBJ2-1; TRBD2 aligns across 8 bases. There are 18 residues in the CDR3. The trim removed 3 bases at V and 0 bases at J, leaving 11 bases unmatched. Germline CDR1 is SGDLS and CDR2 is YYNGEE. In DNA, the CDR3 is TGTGCCAGCAGCGCCCATTACCTTAGCGGGATCTCCTACAATGAGCAGTTCTTC. It specifies CASSAHYLSGISYNEQFF.

The gene calls are TRBV3-1 and TRBJ2-2; a weak D match, TRBD2 (6 bases). Trimming stripped 0 bases from V and 1 base from J, with 12 bases between. CDR1 and CDR2 (germline): LGHDT, YNNKEL (reference sequence). This CDR3 comprises 17 residues. The CDR3 spells CASSQDPSAENTGELFF. The CDR3 DNA follows: TGTGCCAGCAGCCAAGATCCTAGCGCCGAGAACACCGGGGAGCTGTTTTTT.

V is TRBV27 and J is TRBJ2-7, with D perhaps TRBD1 (6 bases). Germline-derived CDR1 and CDR2 are MNHEY and SMNVEV (reference sequence). The CDR3 has 14 residues. The V gene lost 5 bases and the J gene lost 2 bases, with 13 bases spanning the gap. The CDR3 protein is CASSGPDRPYEQYF. CDR3 DNA sequence: TGTGCCAGCAGTGGACCTGACAGGCCCTACGAGCAGTACTTC.

V gene TRBV24-1 combines with J gene TRBJ2-6; a weak D match, TRBD1 (5 bases). The CDR3 consists of 16 residues. The V and J ends lost 6 bases and 0 bases respectively, with 11 bases between them. CDR1 is KGHDR, CDR2 SFDVKD, per germline. Here the CDR3 DNA reads TGTGCCACCAGTAGCAAGGGGAACTCTGGGGCCAACGTCCTGACTTTC. Amino acid sequence: CATSSKGNSGANVLTF.

V usage is TRBV6-5 and J usage is TRBJ2-7; no firm D call. From germline, CDR1 is MNHEY and CDR2 SVGAGI. V was cut by 8 bases and J by 6 bases, with 8 bases left in between. CDR3 length: 10 amino acids. DNA of the CDR3: TGTGCCAGCGGAGCCTCCGAGCAGTACTTC. This translates into CASGASEQYF.

The chain couples TRBV25-1 to TRBJ2-5, with D possibly matching TRBD1 (6 bases). The CDR3 has 17 amino acids. Germline loops: CDR1 MGHDK, CDR2 SYGVNS. V was pared by 1 base and J by 0 bases, with 15 bases between. CDR3 sequence: CASSESGTLTYQETQYF. The CDR3 DNA reads as TGTGCCAGCAGTGAATCCGGGACACTTACTTACCAAGAGACCCAGTACTTC.